Sequencing of this T cell receptor beta chain was carried out in a study of T cell repertoires and Cas9 in healthy adults. Study in general: CD4 and CD8 compartments: SpCas9-reactive T cells profiled for potency, cytotoxicity, lineage. Regarding the study as a whole: SpCas9-reactive regulatory T cells reportedly mitigated SpCas9-reactive effector T cells in vitro.

V dropped 3 bases and J dropped 7; count of bases not matched to a gene: 10. CDR1 SGHDT and CDR2 YYEEEE come from the germline V gene. The CDR3 contains 14 residues. A remark on this clone: Its antigen is unknown.

The assay was immunoSEQ multiplex PCR, and TCRdb's table has in-frame clones only and misses some. This table has some 20,000 clones, roughly nine tenths appearing once. This clonotype was obtained from a human donor in good health. Sequencing was performed on CD4+ effector T cells (CD127+, CD25-, CD137-, CD154-) from PBMCs; culture status not recorded. The V and J genes are TRBV5-6 and TRBJ2-7; 7 nucleotides agree with TRBD1. Written as DNA, the CDR3 is TGTGCCAGCAGCTCAGAGGGACAGTTTTCAGAGCAGTACTTC. Protein: CASSSEGQFSEQYF.